This TCR beta chain is from a study of blood T cells in healthy people across ages. Regarding the study as a whole: When one million T cells were used, diversity estimates were thought to be underestimates.

PCR was performed a second time for 7 to 11 cycles using a sample-barcoded 5' primer and a J-beta primer mix. In TCRdb, the 5' RACE reads were re-called with MiXCR into one record per CDR3 protein. The repertoire holds some 320,000 distinct CDR3 sequences, with around 30% as singletons. As concerns this clonotype: Its antigen is unidentified.

The germline CDR1 and CDR2 sequences are MNHNS and SASEGT. V trimming: 0 bases; J trimming: 7 bases; junction bases outside the gene matches: 4. This CDR3 has 15 residues. The sequence was collected from a woman aged 70 to 79 in good health. The V call is TRBV6-1, the J call TRBJ2-2, with 8 bases that match TRBD2. Sequencing was carried out using blood. The CDR3 protein is CASSEATAGGGELFF. The CDR3, as DNA: TGTGCCAGCAGTGAAGCCACTGCGGGGGGCGGGGAGCTGTTTTTT.